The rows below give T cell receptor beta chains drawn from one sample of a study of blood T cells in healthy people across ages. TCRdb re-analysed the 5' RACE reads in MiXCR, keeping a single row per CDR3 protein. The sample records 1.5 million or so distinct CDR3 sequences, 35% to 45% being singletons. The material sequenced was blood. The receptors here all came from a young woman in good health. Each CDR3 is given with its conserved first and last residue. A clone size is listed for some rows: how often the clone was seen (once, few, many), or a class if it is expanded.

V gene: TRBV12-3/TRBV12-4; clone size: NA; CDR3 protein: CASTPTSGTEAFF
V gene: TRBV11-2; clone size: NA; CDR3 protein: CASSPGYTDNEQFF
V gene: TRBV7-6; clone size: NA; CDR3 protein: CASTLGAYTDTQYF
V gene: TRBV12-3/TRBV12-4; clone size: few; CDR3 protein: CASSSGSTNTGELFF
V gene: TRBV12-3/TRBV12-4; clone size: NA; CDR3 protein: CASSEVAADTEYF
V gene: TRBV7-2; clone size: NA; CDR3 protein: CASSLSPTGGVYGYTF
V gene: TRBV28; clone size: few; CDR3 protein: CASSSTRTGVNYGYTF
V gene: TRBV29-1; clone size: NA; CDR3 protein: CSVHSSTDTQYF
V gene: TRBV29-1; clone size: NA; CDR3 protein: CSVSPLSGNTIYF
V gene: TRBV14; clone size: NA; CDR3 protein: CASSINQGNTIYF
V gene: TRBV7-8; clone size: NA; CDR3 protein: CASSLSRDPFHETQYF
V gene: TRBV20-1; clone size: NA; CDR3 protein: CSEGEAGGADTQYF
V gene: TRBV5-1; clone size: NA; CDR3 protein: CASTTSGARMGEKLFF
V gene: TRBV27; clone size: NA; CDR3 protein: CASSVRASGYGYTF
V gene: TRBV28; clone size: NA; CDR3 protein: CASSLTPRGYEQYF
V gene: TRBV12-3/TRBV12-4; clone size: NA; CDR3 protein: CASSFWASGAHSYNEQFF
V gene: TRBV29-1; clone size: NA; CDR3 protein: CSVGAIGAAEAFF
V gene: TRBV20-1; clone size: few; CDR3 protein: CSAAQGSYGYTF
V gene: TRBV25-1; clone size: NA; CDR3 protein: CTSSEVQDQKLFF
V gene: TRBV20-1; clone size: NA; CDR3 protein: CSALFSLDQGYSTDTQYF
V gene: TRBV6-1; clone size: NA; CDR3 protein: CASSEPYGPKFF
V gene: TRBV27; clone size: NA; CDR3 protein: CASSLSPVRGGSNEGVLFF
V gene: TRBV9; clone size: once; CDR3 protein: CVSSPRTRQETQYF
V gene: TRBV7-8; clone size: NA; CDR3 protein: CASSLERRREQYF
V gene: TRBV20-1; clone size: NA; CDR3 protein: CSAREVIHQPQHF
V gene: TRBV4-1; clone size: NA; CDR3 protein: CASSQKEWASGGKTNEQYF
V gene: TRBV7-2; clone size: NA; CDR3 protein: CASSLARYSDELFF
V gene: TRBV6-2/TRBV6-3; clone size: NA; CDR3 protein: CASSYGSFNHNEQYF
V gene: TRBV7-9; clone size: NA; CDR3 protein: CASSEEGQGVEETQYF
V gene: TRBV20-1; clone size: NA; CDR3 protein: CSARDGGNELYF
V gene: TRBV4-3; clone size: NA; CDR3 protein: CASSQVATRGGDEQFF
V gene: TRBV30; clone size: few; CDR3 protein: CAWTQGPGYGYTF
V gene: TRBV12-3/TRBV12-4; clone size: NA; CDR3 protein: CASSSLGGIRDTQYF
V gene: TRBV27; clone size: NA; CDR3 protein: CASSSFGAGVTETQYF
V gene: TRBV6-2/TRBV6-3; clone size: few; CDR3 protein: CASSLPTGGSSYEQYF
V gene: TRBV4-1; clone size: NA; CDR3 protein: CASSQGLHYEQYF
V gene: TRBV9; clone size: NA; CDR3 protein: CASSVRGQGMMSSYNEQFF
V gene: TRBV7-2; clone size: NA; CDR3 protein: CASSSGNRGTGQPQHF
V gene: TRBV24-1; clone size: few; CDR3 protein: CATSDWTSGYNEQFF
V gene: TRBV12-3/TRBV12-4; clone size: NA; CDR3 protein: CASRHSTGSDNSPLHF
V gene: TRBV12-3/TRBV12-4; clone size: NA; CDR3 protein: CASSRRGQGAYNEQFF
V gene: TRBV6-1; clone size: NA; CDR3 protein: CASREGIAKNIQYF
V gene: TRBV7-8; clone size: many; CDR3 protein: CASSQTGYNEQFF
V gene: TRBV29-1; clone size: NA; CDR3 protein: CSVEARSSTYEQYF
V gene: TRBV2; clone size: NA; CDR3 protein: CASRSELFSPLHF
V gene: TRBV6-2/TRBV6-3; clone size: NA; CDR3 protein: CASSQVEWTDTQYF
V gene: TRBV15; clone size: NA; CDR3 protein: CATSGRTGYRADTQYF
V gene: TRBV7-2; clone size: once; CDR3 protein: CASSQTGSNEKLFF
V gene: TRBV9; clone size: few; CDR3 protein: CASSSNPFTDTQYF
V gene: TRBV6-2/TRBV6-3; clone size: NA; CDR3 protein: CASRYGQGAQWPQHF
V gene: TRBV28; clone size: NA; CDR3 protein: CASSFEPETGGSGANVPTF
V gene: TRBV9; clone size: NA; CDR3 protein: CASSRDRDSYTF
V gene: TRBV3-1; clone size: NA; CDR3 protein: CASSMGQGAQPQHF
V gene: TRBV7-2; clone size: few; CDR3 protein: CASSPSLSNEKLFF
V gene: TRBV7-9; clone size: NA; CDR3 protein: CASSLGQNFWGYTF
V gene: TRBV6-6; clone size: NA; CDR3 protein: CASSSGAGTPLHF
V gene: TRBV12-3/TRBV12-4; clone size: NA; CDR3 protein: CASTFGGCGYTF